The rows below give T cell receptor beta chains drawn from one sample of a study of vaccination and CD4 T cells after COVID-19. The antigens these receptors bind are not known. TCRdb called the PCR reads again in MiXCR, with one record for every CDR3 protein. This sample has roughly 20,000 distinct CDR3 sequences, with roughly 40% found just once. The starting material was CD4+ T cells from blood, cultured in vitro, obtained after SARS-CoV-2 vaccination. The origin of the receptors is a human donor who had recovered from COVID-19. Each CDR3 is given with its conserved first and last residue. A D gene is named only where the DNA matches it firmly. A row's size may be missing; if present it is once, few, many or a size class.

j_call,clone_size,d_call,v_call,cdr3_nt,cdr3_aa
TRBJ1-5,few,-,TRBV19,TGTGCCAGTAGTACCAGGGGAAGCAATCAGCCCCAGCATTTT,CASSTRGSNQPQHF
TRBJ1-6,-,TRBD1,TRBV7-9,TGTGCCAGCAGCTTAGCGCACGCAGGGGGTGGTTCACCCCTCCACTTT,CASSLAHAGGGSPLHF
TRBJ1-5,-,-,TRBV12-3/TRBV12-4,TGTGCCAGCAGTACCCAGGGTCAGCCCCAGCATTTT,CASSTQGQPQHF
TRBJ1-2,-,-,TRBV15,TGTGCCACCAGGGAGCCCAGAAAGGGCGGCTTTAGGCATGGCTACACCTTC,CATREPRKGGFRHGYTF
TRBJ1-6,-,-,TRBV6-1,TGTGCCAGCCAATCCGAGGGGGAGTCACCCCTCCACTTT,CASQSEGESPLHF
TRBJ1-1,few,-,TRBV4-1,TGCGCCAGCAGCGGAAGGACCGAAGCCACTGAAGCTTTCTTT,CASSGRTEATEAFF
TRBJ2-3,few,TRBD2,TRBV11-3,TGTGCCAGCAGCTACAGAAACAGCGGGGTGAGCACAGATACGCAGTATTTT,CASSYRNSGVSTDTQYF
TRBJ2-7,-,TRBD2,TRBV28,TGTGCCAGCAGTTTTTGGGTAGCGGGACGTAGAGAGCAGTACTTC,CASSFWVAGRREQYF
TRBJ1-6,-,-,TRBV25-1,TGTGCCAGCAGTCCGACCAGCTCCTATAATTCACCCCTCCACTTT,CASSPTSSYNSPLHF
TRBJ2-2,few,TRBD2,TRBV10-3,TGTGCCGGATCGGGGACTAGCGGGAGTGGCGGGGAGCTGTTTTTT,CAGSGTSGSGGELFF
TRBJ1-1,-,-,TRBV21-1,TGTGCCAGCAGCAAAGCTTTGGGACAGGGTGGTACTGAAGCTTTCTTT,CASSKALGQGGTEAFF
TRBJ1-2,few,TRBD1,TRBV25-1,TGTGCCAGCAGTGATTCCGACAGGGTCCATGGCTACACCTTC,CASSDSDRVHGYTF
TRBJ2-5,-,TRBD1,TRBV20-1,TGCAGTGCTAGGACAGGGGTGGCTCAAGAGACCCAGTACTTC,CSARTGVAQETQYF
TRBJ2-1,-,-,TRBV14,TGTGCCAGCGGATTTCAGGGCAATGAGCAGTTCTTC,CASGFQGNEQFF
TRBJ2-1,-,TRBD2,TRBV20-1,TGCAGTGCTAGGGGAGGGAAGGGCCAGGCGCGTGAGCAGTTCTTC,CSARGGKGQAREQFF
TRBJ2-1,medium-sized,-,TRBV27,TGTGCCAGCAGTTTGTACGGGGGCGTCTCCTACAATGAGCAGTTCTTC,CASSLYGGVSYNEQFF
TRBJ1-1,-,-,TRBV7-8,TGTGCCAGCAGAGAGTACGGTAGGGGGGTAAACACTGAAGCTTTCTTT,CASREYGRGVNTEAFF
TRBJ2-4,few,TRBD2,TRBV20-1,TGCAGTGCTAGGACTAGCGGGGGCGGAAACATTCAGTACTTC,CSARTSGGGNIQYF
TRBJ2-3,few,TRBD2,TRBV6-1,TGTGCCAGCAGTCGTGGACTAGTCTCTCGCACAGATACGCAGTATTTT,CASSRGLVSRTDTQYF
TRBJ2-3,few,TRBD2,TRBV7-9,TGTGCCGGGGCCCGTAATAGCGGGTTAGATACGCAGTATTTT,CAGARNSGLDTQYF
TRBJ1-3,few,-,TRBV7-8,TGTGCCAGCAGCTTAGACAGGCACCAGGGAAGCTCTGGAAACACCATATATTTT,CASSLDRHQGSSGNTIYF
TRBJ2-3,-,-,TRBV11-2,TGTGCCAGCAGCCCCCCGCCCTACCCTAGCACAGATACGCAGTATTTT,CASSPPPYPSTDTQYF
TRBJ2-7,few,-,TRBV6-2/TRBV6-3,TGTGCCAGCAGTAACGACCTCCTCTACGAGCAGTACTTC,CASSNDLLYEQYF